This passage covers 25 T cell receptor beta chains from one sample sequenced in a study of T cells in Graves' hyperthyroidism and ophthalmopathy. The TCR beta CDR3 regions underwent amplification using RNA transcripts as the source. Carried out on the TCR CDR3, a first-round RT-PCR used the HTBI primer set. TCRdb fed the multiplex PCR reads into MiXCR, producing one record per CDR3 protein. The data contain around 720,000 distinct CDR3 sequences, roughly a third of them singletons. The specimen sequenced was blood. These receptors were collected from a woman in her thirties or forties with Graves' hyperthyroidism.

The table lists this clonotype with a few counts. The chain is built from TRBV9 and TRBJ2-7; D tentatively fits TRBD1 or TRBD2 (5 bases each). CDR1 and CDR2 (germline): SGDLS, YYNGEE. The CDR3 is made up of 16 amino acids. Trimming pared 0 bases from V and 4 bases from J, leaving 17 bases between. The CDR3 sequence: CASSVGPLGDRYEQYF. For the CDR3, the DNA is TGTGCCAGCAGCGTAGGTCCCTTAGGGGACCGATACGAGCAGTACTTC.

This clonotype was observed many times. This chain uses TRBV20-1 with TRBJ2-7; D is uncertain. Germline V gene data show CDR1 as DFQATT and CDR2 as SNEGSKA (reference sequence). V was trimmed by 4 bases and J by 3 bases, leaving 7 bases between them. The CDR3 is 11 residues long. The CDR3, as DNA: TGCAGTGCTACCCCCTTCTACGAGCAGTACTTC. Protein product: CSATPFYEQYF.

The DNA for the CDR3 is TGCGCCAGCAGCCCAGCACAGGGGACGAACGAAAAACTGTTTTTT. It encodes CASSPAQGTNEKLFF. V usage is TRBV4-3 and J usage is TRBJ1-4; 7 bases align to TRBD1. Per germline, CDR1 LGHNA and CDR2 YSLEER. The CDR3 totals 15 residues. V was clipped by 4 bases and J by 8 bases; unmatched bases: 10.

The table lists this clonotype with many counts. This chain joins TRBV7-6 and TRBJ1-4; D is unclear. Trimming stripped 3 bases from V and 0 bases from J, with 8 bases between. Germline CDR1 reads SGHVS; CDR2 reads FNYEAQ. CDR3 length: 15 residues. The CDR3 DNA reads TGTGCCAGCAGCTTTCTGCGGGCAACTAATGAAAAACTGTTTTTT. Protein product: CASSFLRATNEKLFF.

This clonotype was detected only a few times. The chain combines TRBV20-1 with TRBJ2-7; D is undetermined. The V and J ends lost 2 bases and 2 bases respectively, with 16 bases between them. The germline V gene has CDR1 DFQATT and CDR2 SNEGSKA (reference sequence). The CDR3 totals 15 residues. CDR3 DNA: TGCAGTGCTAGAACCCTGAAGGGCGATACCTACGAGCAGTACTTC. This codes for CSARTLKGDTYEQYF.

The CDR3 loop reads CASSWNRGQETQYF. The CDR3 coding sequence is TGTGCCAGCAGTTGGAACAGGGGCCAAGAGACCCAGTACTTC. The rearrangement joins TRBV6-5 to TRBJ2-5; TRBD1 matches at 7 bases. Looked up from germline, CDR1 is MNHEY and CDR2 is SVGAGI. This CDR3 spans 14 amino acids. The J segment lost 1 base and the V segment lost 4 bases, leaving 3 bases of the junction unmatched.

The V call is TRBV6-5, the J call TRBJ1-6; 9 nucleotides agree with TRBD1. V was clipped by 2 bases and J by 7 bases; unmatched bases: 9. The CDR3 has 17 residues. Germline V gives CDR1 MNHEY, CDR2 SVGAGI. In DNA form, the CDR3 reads TGTGCCAGCAGTTACCCCCGACAGGGGGGCGGCAATTCACCCCTCCACTTT. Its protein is CASSYPRQGGGNSPLHF.

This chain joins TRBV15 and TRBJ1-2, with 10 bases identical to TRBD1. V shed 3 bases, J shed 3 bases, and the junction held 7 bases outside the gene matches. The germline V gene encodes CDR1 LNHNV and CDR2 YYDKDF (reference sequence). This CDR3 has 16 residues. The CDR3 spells CATSSAGTGVDYGYTF. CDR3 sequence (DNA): TGTGCCACCAGCAGCGCCGGGACAGGGGTCGACTATGGCTACACCTTC.

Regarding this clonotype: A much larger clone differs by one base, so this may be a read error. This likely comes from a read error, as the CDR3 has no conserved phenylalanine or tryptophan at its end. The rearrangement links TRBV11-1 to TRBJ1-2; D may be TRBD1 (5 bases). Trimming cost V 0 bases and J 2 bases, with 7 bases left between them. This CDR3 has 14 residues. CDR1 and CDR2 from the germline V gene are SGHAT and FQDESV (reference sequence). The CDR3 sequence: CASSLAGDNYGYTL. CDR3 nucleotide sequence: TGTGCCAGCAGCTTAGCGGGGGACAACTATGGCTACACCCTC.

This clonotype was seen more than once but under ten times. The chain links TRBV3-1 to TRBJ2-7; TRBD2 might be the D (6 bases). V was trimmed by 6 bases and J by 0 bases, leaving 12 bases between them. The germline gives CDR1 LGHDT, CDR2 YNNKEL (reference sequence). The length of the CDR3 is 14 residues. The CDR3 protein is CASSWDFSSYEQYF. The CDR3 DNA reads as TGTGCCAGCAGTTGGGACTTTAGCTCCTACGAGCAGTACTTC.

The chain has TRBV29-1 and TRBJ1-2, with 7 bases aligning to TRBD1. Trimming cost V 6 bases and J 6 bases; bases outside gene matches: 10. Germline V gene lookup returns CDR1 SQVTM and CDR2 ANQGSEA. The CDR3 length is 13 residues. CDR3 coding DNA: TGCAGCGTCATCCTCGACAGGGATCATGGCTACACCTTC. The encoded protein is CSVILDRDHGYTF.

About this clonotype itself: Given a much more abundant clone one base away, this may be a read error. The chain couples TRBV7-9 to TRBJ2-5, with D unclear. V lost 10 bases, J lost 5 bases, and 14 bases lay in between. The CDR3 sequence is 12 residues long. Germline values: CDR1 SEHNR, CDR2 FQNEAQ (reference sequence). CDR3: CATLPPEETQYF. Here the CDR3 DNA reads TGTGCCACACTACCTCCCGAGGAGACCCAGTACTTC.

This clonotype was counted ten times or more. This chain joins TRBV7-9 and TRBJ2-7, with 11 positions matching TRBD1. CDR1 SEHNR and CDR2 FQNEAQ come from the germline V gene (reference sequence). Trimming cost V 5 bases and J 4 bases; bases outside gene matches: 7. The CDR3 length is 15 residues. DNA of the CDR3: TGTGCCAGCAGCCTGACCGGGACAGGGGGATACGAGCAGTACTTC. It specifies CASSLTGTGGYEQYF.

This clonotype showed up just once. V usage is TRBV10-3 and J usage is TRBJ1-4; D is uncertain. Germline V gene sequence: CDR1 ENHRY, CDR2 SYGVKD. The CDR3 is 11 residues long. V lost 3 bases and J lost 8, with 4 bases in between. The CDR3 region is CAISDGEKLFF. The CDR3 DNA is TGTGCCATCAGTGATGGGGAAAAACTGTTTTTT.

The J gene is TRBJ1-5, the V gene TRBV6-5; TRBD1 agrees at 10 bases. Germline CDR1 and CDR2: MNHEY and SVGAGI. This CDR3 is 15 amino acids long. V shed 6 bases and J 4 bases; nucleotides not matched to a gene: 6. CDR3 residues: CASRRQGAGNQPQHF. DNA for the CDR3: TGTGCCAGCAGAAGACAGGGGGCAGGAAATCAGCCCCAGCATTTT.

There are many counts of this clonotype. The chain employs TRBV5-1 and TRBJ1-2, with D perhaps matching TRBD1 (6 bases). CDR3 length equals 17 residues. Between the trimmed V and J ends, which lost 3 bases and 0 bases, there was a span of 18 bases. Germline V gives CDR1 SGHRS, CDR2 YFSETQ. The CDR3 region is CASSSPLGGFANYGYTF. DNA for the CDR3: TGCGCCAGCAGCTCGCCTCTAGGGGGATTTGCTAACTATGGCTACACCTTC.

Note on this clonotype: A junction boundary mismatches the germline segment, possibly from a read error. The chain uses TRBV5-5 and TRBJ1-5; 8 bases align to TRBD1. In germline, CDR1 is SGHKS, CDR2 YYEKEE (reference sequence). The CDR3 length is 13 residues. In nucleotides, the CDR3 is TGCGCCAGCAGCCAAACAGGGGGGGAGACCCAGCATTTT. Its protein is CASSQTGGETQHF.

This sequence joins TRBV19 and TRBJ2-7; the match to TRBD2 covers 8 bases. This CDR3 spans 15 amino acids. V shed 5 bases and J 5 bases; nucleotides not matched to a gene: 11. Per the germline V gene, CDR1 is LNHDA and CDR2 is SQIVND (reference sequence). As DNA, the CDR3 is TGTGCCAGTAGTCGGGGGACTAGTATAGGGAACGAGCAGTACTTC. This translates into CASSRGTSIGNEQYF.

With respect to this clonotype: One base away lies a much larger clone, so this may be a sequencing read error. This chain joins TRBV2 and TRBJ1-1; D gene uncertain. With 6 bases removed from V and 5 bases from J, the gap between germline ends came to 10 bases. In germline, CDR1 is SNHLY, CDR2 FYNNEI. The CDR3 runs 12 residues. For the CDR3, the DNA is TGTGCCAGCAGGTTTCTACCTACTGAAGCTTTCTTT. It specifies CASRFLPTEAFF.

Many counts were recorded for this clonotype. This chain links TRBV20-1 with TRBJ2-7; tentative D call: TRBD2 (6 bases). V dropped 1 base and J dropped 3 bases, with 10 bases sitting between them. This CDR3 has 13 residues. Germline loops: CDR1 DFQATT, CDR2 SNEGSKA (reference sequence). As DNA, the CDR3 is TGCAGTGCTAGAGTTACCGGGGGCTACGAGCAGTACTTC. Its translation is CSARVTGGYEQYF.

As DNA, the CDR3 is TGTGCCAGCACCTTAGGACAGGGGATTGAAAAACTGTTTTTT. Its protein is CASTLGQGIEKLFF. The chain recombines TRBV12-3 or TRBV12-4 with TRBJ1-4; 9 bases agree with TRBD1. Trimming cost V 7 bases and J 7 bases; bases outside gene matches: 7. The CDR3 consists of 14 residues.

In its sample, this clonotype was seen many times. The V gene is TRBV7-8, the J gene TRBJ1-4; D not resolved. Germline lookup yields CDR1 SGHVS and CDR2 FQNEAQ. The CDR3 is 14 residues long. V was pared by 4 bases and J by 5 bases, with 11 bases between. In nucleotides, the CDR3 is TGTGCCAGCAGCTCCGGCGCTGGCAATGAAAAACTGTTTTTT. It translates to CASSSGAGNEKLFF.

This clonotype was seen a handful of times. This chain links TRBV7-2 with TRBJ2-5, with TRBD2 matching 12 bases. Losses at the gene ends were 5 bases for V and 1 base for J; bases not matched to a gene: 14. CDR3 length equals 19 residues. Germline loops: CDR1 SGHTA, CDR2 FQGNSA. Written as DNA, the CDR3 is TGTGCCAGCAGCCAAGATCAGGCTGGACTAGCGGGAACCCAAGAGACCCAGTACTTC. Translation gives CASSQDQAGLAGTQETQYF.

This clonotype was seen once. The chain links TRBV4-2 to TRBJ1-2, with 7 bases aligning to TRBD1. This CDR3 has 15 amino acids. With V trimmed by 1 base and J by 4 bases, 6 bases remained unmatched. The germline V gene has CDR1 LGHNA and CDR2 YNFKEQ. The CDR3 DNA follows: TGTGCCAGCAGCCAAGGGGGGACAGCCCGCTATGGCTACACCTTC. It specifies CASSQGGTARYGYTF.

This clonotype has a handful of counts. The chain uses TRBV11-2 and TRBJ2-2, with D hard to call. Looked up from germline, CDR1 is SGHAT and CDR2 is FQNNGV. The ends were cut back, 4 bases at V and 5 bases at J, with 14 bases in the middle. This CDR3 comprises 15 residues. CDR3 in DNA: TGTGCCAGCAGCTCCCATTTGGGGATTACCGGGGAGCTGTTTTTT. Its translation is CASSSHLGITGELFF.